A single sample gave rise to the 32 T cell receptor beta chains below, sequenced in a study of glioma-infiltrating T cells. Using RNA template, CDR3s of TCR alpha and beta were amplified with iRepertoire arm-PCR. In TCRdb, the multiplex PCR reads were re-called with MiXCR into one record per CDR3 protein. The sample yields roughly 130,000 distinct CDR3 sequences, around 25% seen once. Sequenced sample: glioma tissue, nonneoplastic brain tissue, or PBMCs (not recorded which). These receptors were taken from a human donor with low-grade glioma or glioblastoma, undergoing nonglioma brain surgery, or in good health (not recorded which).

With respect to this clonotype: This may stem from a read error, because a much larger clone lies one nucleotide away. The J gene is TRBJ2-1, the V gene TRBV20-1, with D unresolved. The V end lost 0 bases, the J end lost 0 bases, and 9 bases lay between the germline ends. Germline CDR1 reads DFQATT; CDR2 reads SNEGSKA (reference sequence). This CDR3 has 15 residues. The CDR3 nucleotides read TGCAGTGCTAGAGATCAACCGAGCTCCTACAATGAGCAGTTCTTC. Its protein is CSARDQPSSYNEQFF.

This clonotype was detected once. At one of its ends the junction is not consistent with the germline gene, which may arise from a read error. This chain joins TRBV27 and TRBJ2-1; 9 nucleotides line up with TRBD2. This CDR3 region has 16 residues. Germline V gives CDR1 MNHEY, CDR2 SMNVEV (reference sequence). Here the CDR3 reads CASSSRYSGGIYEQFF. The CDR3 DNA sequence: TGCGCCAGCAGTTCCCGGTATAGCGGGGGCATCTACGAGCAGTTCTTC.

The chain uses TRBV6-2 or TRBV6-3 and TRBJ2-7; D is ambiguous. The germline gives CDR1 MNHEY, CDR2 SVGEGT. V lost 2 bases, J lost 8 bases, and 10 bases lay in between. This CDR3 region has 12 residues. The CDR3 DNA reads TGTGCCAGCAGTTACGGCACCGCCAAGCAGTACGTC. Its protein is CASSYGTAKQYV.

V usage is TRBV12-3 or TRBV12-4 and J usage is TRBJ1-2; TRBD1 might be the D (5 bases). The CDR3 extends over 14 amino acids. Trimming left V 7 bases short and J 7 bases short, with 19 bases between. This chain's CDR3 is CASIAGRGEGGYTF. The DNA of the CDR3 is TGTGCCAGCATTGCCGGGAGGGGTGAGGGTGGCTACACCTTC.

The chain links TRBV5-1 to TRBJ2-6; no clear D gene. In germline, CDR1 is SGHRS, CDR2 YFSETQ. Between the trimmed V and J ends, which lost 0 bases and 0 bases, there was a span of 7 bases. The CDR3 runs to 16 residues. The CDR3 DNA follows: TGCGCCAGCAGCTTGGTCGTGGGCTCTGGGGCCAACGTCCTGACTTTC. Protein: CASSLVVGSGANVLTF. The variable domain in full, completed from reference TRBV5-1 and TRBJ2-6, reads KAGVTQTPRYLIKTRGQQVTLSCSPISGHRSVSWYQQTPGQGLQFLFEYFSETQRNKGNFPGRFSGRQFSNSRSEMNVSTLELGDSALYLCASSLVVGSGANVLTFGAGSRLTVL.

This clonotype was detected ten times or more. V usage is TRBV20-1 and J usage is TRBJ2-3; D not certain. The CDR3 contains 12 residues. V gave up 0 bases and J gave up 4 bases, with 5 bases separating them. Germline V gene data show CDR1 as DFQATT and CDR2 as SNEGSKA (reference sequence). CDR3 DNA: TGCAGTGCTAGAGAAGGCCCAGATACGCAGTATTTT. This sequence encodes CSAREGPDTQYF.

The V and J genes are TRBV12-3 or TRBV12-4 and TRBJ2-1, with D perhaps assigned TRBD1 or TRBD2 (5 bases each). Trimming removed 7 bases from V and 6 bases from J, with 16 bases in between. The CDR3 extends over 14 amino acids. CDR3 nucleotide sequence: TGTGCCAGCAAGATTCCGGGACCGGTCAATGAGCAGTTCTTC. Its translation: CASKIPGPVNEQFF.

There are a few counts of this clonotype. The V gene is TRBV19, the J gene TRBJ1-1, with 7 bases identical to TRBD1. Germline CDR1 LNHDA, CDR2 SQIVND (reference sequence). V lost 5 bases, J lost 4 bases, and 7 bases stayed unmatched. The length of the CDR3 is 14 residues. CDR3 loop: CASSLTGRATEAFF. In nucleotides, the CDR3 is TGTGCCAGTAGTTTGACAGGGAGAGCCACTGAAGCTTTCTTT. Drawing the rest from reference TRBV19 and TRBJ1-1, the complete variable domain is DGGITQSPKYLFRKEGQNVTLSCEQNLNHDAMYWYRQDPGQGLRLIYYSQIVNDFQKGDIAEGYSVSREKKESFPLTVTSAQKNPTAFYLCASSLTGRATEAFFGQGTRLTVV.

The chain has TRBV7-9 and TRBJ2-1; weak D call: TRBD2 (5 bases). Looked up from germline, CDR1 is SEHNR and CDR2 is FQNEAQ (reference sequence). Trimming left V 5 bases short and J 4 bases short, with 15 bases between. The CDR3 is 15 amino acids. This CDR3 reads CASSPGLGVYNEQFF. The DNA of the CDR3 is TGTGCCAGCAGCCCCGGACTCGGTGTATACAATGAGCAGTTCTTC.

The V call is TRBV10-2, the J call TRBJ2-3, with unresolved D. V lost 4 bases and J lost 1, with 9 bases in between. CDR3 length equals 14 residues. CDR1 WSHSY and CDR2 SAAADI come from the germline V gene. The CDR3 spells CASSGYGGTDTQYF. The CDR3 coding sequence is TGCGCCAGCAGTGGGTACGGTGGCACAGATACGCAGTATTTT.

Concerning this clonotype: A much larger clonotype is one base distant, so this may be a read error. The V call is TRBV27, the J call TRBJ1-2; TRBD1 matches 10 bases. The V segment lost 2 bases and the J segment 2 bases; nucleotides outside the gene matches: 8. This CDR3 has 17 amino acids. Germline V gives CDR1 MNHEY, CDR2 SMNVEV (reference sequence). The CDR3 sequence: CASSLLYGGQGNYGYTF. The CDR3 DNA follows: TGTGCCAGCAGTTTACTATACGGGGGACAGGGGAACTATGGCTACACCTTC.

This clonotype was counted at least ten times. The V call is TRBV2, the J call TRBJ2-2, with D possibly TRBD2 on 6 matching bases. CDR1 and CDR2 from the germline V gene are SNHLY and FYNNEI. This CDR3 has 13 amino acids. Trimming shortened V by 11 bases and J by 2 bases, and 12 bases separated the two germline ends. The chain's CDR3 is CAVAGSNTGELFF. Here the CDR3 DNA reads TGTGCCGTCGCGGGGTCAAACACCGGGGAGCTGTTTTTT.

This rearrangement joins TRBV29-1 to TRBJ1-1; D gene unclear. The V end was cut by 3 bases, the J end by 3 bases, with 23 bases between. The CDR3 contains 17 residues. In germline, CDR1 is SQVTM, CDR2 ANQGSEA. CDR3 in amino acids: CSVEKSGGIWVDTEAFF. In nucleotides, the CDR3 is TGCAGCGTTGAGAAGTCAGGAGGCATTTGGGTGGACACTGAAGCTTTCTTT.

This clonotype was observed many times. This rearrangement joins TRBV14 to TRBJ2-2; D remains ambiguous. Germline V gene data show CDR1 as SGHDN and CDR2 as FVKESK. This CDR3 has 13 amino acids. V was pared by 6 bases and J by 1 base, with 6 bases between. CDR3 loop: CASSLQNTGELFF. The CDR3 nucleotides read TGTGCCAGCAGTTTACAGAACACCGGGGAGCTGTTTTTT.

CDR3: CASRDRGNYNEQFF. The DNA of the CDR3 is TGTGCCAGCAGGGACAGGGGTAACTACAATGAGCAGTTCTTC. The chain recombines TRBV2 with TRBJ2-1, with 9 positions matching TRBD1. CDR1 SNHLY and CDR2 FYNNEI come from the germline V gene. The CDR3 has 14 residues. V shed 6 bases and J 3 bases; nucleotides not matched to a gene: 3.

The rearrangement links TRBV29-1 to TRBJ2-5, with a weak D call TRBD1 (6 bases). Germline CDR1 reads SQVTM; CDR2 reads ANQGSEA. The CDR3 runs 10 residues. Deletions cut 7 bases from V and 9 bases from J, with 12 bases between. CDR3 DNA: TGCAGCGGATGGGGGCAGGCCCAGTACTTC. Its protein product is CSGWGQAQYF. The whole variable domain, remainder taken from reference TRBV29-1 and TRBJ2-5, is SAVISQKPSRDICQRGTSLTIQCQVDSQVTMMFWYRQQPGQSLTLIATANQGSEATYESGFVIDKFPISRPNLTFSTLTVSNMSPEDSSIYLCSGWGQAQYFGPGTRLLVL.

The chain is built from TRBV2 and TRBJ2-2; D uncertain. This CDR3 contains 11 residues. Germline V gene sequence: CDR1 SNHLY, CDR2 FYNNEI. Trimming left V 6 bases short and J 6 bases short, with 5 bases between. The CDR3 is CASRVAGELFF. The CDR3 region has the DNA TGTGCCAGCAGGGTGGCCGGGGAGCTGTTTTTT.

Regarding this clonotype: A much larger clone differs by one base, so this may be a read error. The CDR3, as DNA: TGTGCCAGCAGCCAAGGGACAGCTCTTCAGTACCCTTTCTTT. Encoded protein: CASSQGTALQYPFF. The rearrangement links TRBV3-1 to TRBJ1-1, with D perhaps TRBD1 (6 bases). Germline V gene sequence: CDR1 LGHDT, CDR2 YNNKEL (reference sequence). This CDR3 comprises 14 residues. The V and J ends lost 1 base and 12 bases respectively, with 18 bases between them. Combining the CDR3 with reference TRBV3-1 and TRBJ1-1 gives the whole variable domain DTAVSQTPKYLVTQMGNDKSIKCEQNLGHDTMYWYKQDSKKFLKIMFSYNNKELIINETVPNRFSPKSPDKAHLNLHINSLELGDSAVYFCASSQGTALQYPFFGQGTRLTVV.

The chain employs TRBV20-1 and TRBJ2-3, with 8 bases identical to TRBD2. The CDR3 is made up of 17 amino acids. The J segment lost 0 bases and the V segment lost 2 bases, leaving 10 bases of the junction unmatched. Germline CDR1 is DFQATT and CDR2 is SNEGSKA (reference sequence). The CDR3 sequence: CSARKRGGLTSTDTQYF. The CDR3 region has the DNA TGCAGTGCTAGAAAACGGGGGGGTTTAACTAGCACAGATACGCAGTATTTT.

This clonotype was recorded a few times. V usage is TRBV7-8 and J usage is TRBJ2-5, with 8 bases lining up with TRBD1. The CDR3 length is 16 residues. The V gene end was trimmed by 1 base and the J gene end by 1 base; junction bases not matched to a gene: 5. The germline V gene encodes CDR1 SGHVS and CDR2 FQNEAQ. CDR3 loop: CASSLGQGRTQETQYF. Here the CDR3 DNA reads TGTGCCAGCAGCTTAGGACAGGGGAGGACCCAAGAGACCCAGTACTTC.

A few counts support this clonotype. This chain joins TRBV29-1 and TRBJ1-3; unclear D gene. Germline CDR1 is SQVTM and CDR2 is ANQGSEA. Trimming took 3 bases from V and 4 from J, leaving 4 bases between them. This CDR3 has 11 residues. The CDR3 DNA reads TGCAGCGTTGACACGGGAAACACCATATATTTT. Translating gives CSVDTGNTIYF.

A note on this clonotype: With a much larger clone just one base away, this may be a read error. The chain joins TRBV28 to TRBJ1-5, with D possibly TRBD1 on 5 matching bases. Germline CDR1 MDHEN, CDR2 SYDVKM. V was pared by 5 bases and J by 2 bases, with 19 bases between. The CDR3 runs to 17 residues. CDR3 region: CASSTLYGVGGNQPQHF. CDR3 coding DNA: TGTGCCAGCAGTACGCTTTATGGAGTAGGGGGCAATCAGCCCCAGCATTTT.

This clonotype was observed at least ten times. The V and J genes are TRBV7-9 and TRBJ1-1; D is undetermined. The CDR3 is 13 amino acids. Germline CDR1 is SEHNR and CDR2 is FQNEAQ (reference sequence). With 1 base removed from V and 0 bases from J, the gap between germline ends came to 3 bases. The DNA of the CDR3 is TGTGCCAGCAGCTTAGTGCTGAACACTGAAGCTTTCTTT. Its translation is CASSLVLNTEAFF.

There are a few counts of this clonotype. The CDR3, as DNA: TGTGCCAGCAGCCCGCGGCCGGGGGAGACCCAGTACTTC. Its translation: CASSPRPGETQYF. The chain uses TRBV6-1 and TRBJ2-5; TRBD2 might be the D (5 bases). Trimming stripped 6 bases from V and 5 bases from J, with 13 bases between. The germline CDR1 and CDR2 sequences are MNHNS and SASEGT. The CDR3 spans 13 residues.

This clonotype showed up many times. This chain uses TRBV15 with TRBJ2-5, with TRBD2 matching over 7 bases. Unmatched junction bases numbered 13, after V lost 5 bases and J lost 4 bases. The CDR3 contains 16 residues. Germline V gene data show CDR1 as LNHNV and CDR2 as YYDKDF (reference sequence). The CDR3 reads CATSLRGASGGETQYF. CDR3 DNA sequence: TGTGCCACCAGCCTCCGAGGGGCTAGCGGAGGAGAGACCCAGTACTTC.

This clonotype was counted a few times. V and J are TRBV11-2 and TRBJ1-5; D gene uncertain. The V end was cut by 2 bases, the J end by 9 bases, with 8 bases between. The CDR3 totals 12 residues. Germline CDR1 is SGHAT and CDR2 is FQNNGV. The CDR3 DNA sequence: TGTGCCAGCAGCTTACTACCCGGGCCCCAGCATTTT. Its protein product is CASSLLPGPQHF.

Note on this clonotype: It may be a read error: a sequence one base away is much more abundant. Likely a read error: the CDR3 ends without its conserved phenylalanine or tryptophan. This chain connects TRBV20-1 to TRBJ2-7, with 8 bases identical to TRBD2. V shed 0 bases, J shed 3 bases, and the junction held 7 bases outside the gene matches. This CDR3 region has 15 residues. Germline V gene lookup returns CDR1 DFQATT and CDR2 SNEGSKA (reference sequence). CDR3 sequence reads: CSARDRASGFYEQYA. CDR3 bases: TGCAGTGCTAGAGATCGGGCTAGCGGGTTCTACGAGCAGTACGCC.

This clonotype turned up a few times. J is TRBJ2-6 and V is TRBV28; the D is unclear. The CDR3 is 17 amino acids. V was shortened by 5 bases and J by 0 bases, with 14 bases between the two germline ends. Germline lookup yields CDR1 MDHEN and CDR2 SYDVKM. CDR3 nucleotides: TGTGCCAGCAGTACTAACTCCGTTTTCTCTGGGGCCAACGTCCTGACTTTC. It specifies CASSTNSVFSGANVLTF.

The genes are TRBV20-1 and TRBJ2-3; 8 nucleotides agree with TRBD2. Trimming removed 5 bases from V and 1 base from J; junction bases left unmatched: 11. The CDR3 runs 16 residues. Germline lookup yields CDR1 DFQATT and CDR2 SNEGSKA (reference sequence). The CDR3 nucleotides are TGCAGTGCTGGGGGGGAGGAAGCGGGGGGCACAGATACGCAGTATTTT. Its translation is CSAGGEEAGGTDTQYF.

J is TRBJ1-5 and V is TRBV4-1; D gene uncertain. V shed 5 bases and J shed 1 base, with 12 bases lying between them. The CDR3 runs to 15 residues. In germline, CDR1 is MGHRA, CDR2 YSYEKL. CDR3 DNA sequence: TGCGCCAGCAGCTCTGCGGGGTCGAGCAATCAGCCCCAGCATTTT. This gives the protein CASSSAGSSNQPQHF.

The chain has TRBV2 and TRBJ2-1; D remains unclear. CDR1 and CDR2 from the germline V gene are SNHLY and FYNNEI. The CDR3 sequence is 11 residues long. The V and J ends lost 6 bases and 6 bases respectively, with 6 bases between them. DNA of the CDR3: TGTGCCAGCAGGGTCGCCAATGAGCAGTTCTTC. Translated: CASRVANEQFF.

This clonotype was counted at least ten times. The rearrangement links TRBV6-1 to TRBJ2-7; 11 nucleotides match TRBD2. The CDR3 loop spans 15 amino acids. V lost 6 bases and J lost 3; bases outside the gene matches: 7. Per germline, CDR1 MNHNS and CDR2 SASEGT. CDR3 DNA: TGTGCCAGCAGCCCCTCGGGACTAGCGGACTACGAGCAGTACGTC. Protein sequence: CASSPSGLADYEQYV.